The 10 T cell receptor beta chains presented below share a single source sample, sequenced in a study of CD8 T cells in ankylosing spondylitis (TCRdb year 2017). Preparation of the library involved 5' RACE. The instrument given in TCRdb is Illumina HiSeq 2500. The public reads were reprocessed in TCRdb via fastp at Q25 and MiXCR, keeping in-frame beta chains. All rows with the same CDR3 protein become a single entry with the most common DNA and genes. The sample records 200,000 to 250,000 distinct CDR3 sequences, about 7% of which are singletons. Together, the top ten hold approximately 14% of the sample. What the research found in general, with its limitations: Blood from ankylosing spondylitis patients appeared to be characterized by a TCR beta motif composed of several highly homologous amino acid variants.

These receptors have no known antigen. Input material: blood, either unsorted or a sorted T cell fraction (not recorded which). The source is a male donor with ankylosing spondylitis.

This clonotype was seen repeatedly, ten times or more. The chain joins TRBV7-9 to TRBJ1-2; a possible D gene is TRBD1 (6 bases). This CDR3 region has 14 residues. Germline V gives CDR1 SEHNR, CDR2 FQNEAQ (reference sequence). V was clipped by 3 bases and J by 4 bases, with 12 bases between them. CDR3 residues: CASSLGTGLYGYTF. CDR3 sequence (DNA): TGTGCCAGCAGCTTGGGTACAGGGCTCTATGGCTACACCTTC.

The genes are TRBV5-1 and TRBJ2-1; 12 bases are shared with TRBD2. Germline V gives CDR1 SGHRS, CDR2 YFSETQ. Trimming cost V 3 bases and J 3 bases; bases outside gene matches: 4. The CDR3 is 16 residues long. This CDR3 reads CASSSSGLAGYNEQFF. The CDR3 nucleotides are TGCGCCAGCAGCTCCTCGGGACTAGCGGGCTACAATGAGCAGTTCTTC.

In this sample, this clonotype turned up many times. The chain carries TRBV14 and TRBJ2-7; D is perhaps TRBD1 (5 bases). Germline lookup yields CDR1 SGHDN and CDR2 FVKESK. The V and J ends lost 5 bases and 3 bases respectively, with 11 bases between them. The CDR3 sequence is 13 residues long. This chain's CDR3 is CASSSRQRYEQYF. In DNA form, the CDR3 reads TGTGCCAGCAGCTCCCGACAGCGCTACGAGCAGTACTTC.

This clonotype was observed at least ten times. J is TRBJ1-5 and V is TRBV28, with D tentatively TRBD1 (5 bases). The CDR3 runs to 15 residues. From germline, CDR1 is MDHEN and CDR2 SYDVKM. The V and J ends lost 4 bases and 7 bases respectively, with 17 bases between them. CDR3 DNA sequence: TGTGCCAGCAGTTCAGCCCCAGGGAGAAGACAGCCCCAGCATTTT. Encoded protein: CASSSAPGRRQPQHF. Based on the CDR3 plus reference TRBV28 and TRBJ1-5, the full variable domain is DVKVTQSSRYLVKRTGEKVFLECVQDMDHENMFWYRQDPGLGLRLIYFSYDVKMKEKGDIPEGYSVSREKKERFSLILESASTNQTSMYLCASSSAPGRRQPQHFGDGTRLSIL.

This clonotype was observed a handful of times. V gene TRBV6-1 combines with J gene TRBJ2-3, with TRBD2 matching over 14 bases. Germline V CDR1 and CDR2: MNHNS, SASEGT. V trimming: 3 bases; J trimming: 4 bases; junction bases outside the gene matches: 3. The CDR3 runs 16 residues. DNA of the CDR3: TGTGCCAGCAGTGACTGGACTAGCGGGGGGCCAGATACGCAGTATTTT. Amino acids: CASSDWTSGGPDTQYF.

In this sample, this clonotype turned up a few times. The rearrangement uses TRBV10-3 and TRBJ2-6; tentatively, D is TRBD2 (6 bases). V lost 10 bases, J lost 1 base, and 20 bases lay in between. CDR1 is ENHRY, CDR2 SYGVKD, per germline. There are 17 residues in the CDR3. The CDR3 region has the DNA TGTGCCACCCAGGGACTTCCACCCGGGTCTGGGGCCAACGTCCTGACTTTC. It specifies CATQGLPPGSGANVLTF.

The chain uses TRBV27 and TRBJ1-4; TRBD1 agrees at 8 bases. The germline CDR1 and CDR2 sequences are MNHEY and SMNVEV (reference sequence). CDR3 length equals 15 residues. Trimming at V came to 5 bases and at J to 8 bases, leaving 10 bases not matched to a gene. The DNA for the CDR3 is TGTGCCAGCAGTCCGGACAGGGCATTCGGCGAAAAACTGTTTTTT. This codes for CASSPDRAFGEKLFF.

This clonotype was found many times. The chain couples TRBV6-2 or TRBV6-3 to TRBJ2-3, with D perhaps matching TRBD1 (6 bases). The CDR3 loop spans 15 amino acids. Germline assignment: CDR1 MNHEY and CDR2 SVGEGT. The V and J ends lost 7 bases and 3 bases respectively, with 17 bases between them. CDR3 coding DNA: TGTGCCAGCACCCTCCCGGACAGCGAGACAGATACGCAGTATTTT. Its translation is CASTLPDSETDTQYF.

The chain recombines TRBV6-2 or TRBV6-3 with TRBJ1-2; no definite D call. Germline V gene lookup returns CDR1 MNHEY and CDR2 SVGEGT. This CDR3 comprises 13 residues. V was clipped by 7 bases and J by 8 bases, with 17 bases between them. The CDR3 sequence: CASTNGGVWGYTF. CDR3 sequence (DNA): TGTGCCAGCACCAACGGAGGCGTTTGGGGCTACACCTTC.

Many counts were recorded for this clonotype. The genes are TRBV27 and TRBJ2-7, with D possibly TRBD1 on 6 matching bases. With 6 bases removed from V and 2 bases from J, the gap between germline ends came to 17 bases. From germline, CDR1 is MNHEY and CDR2 SMNVEV (reference sequence). This CDR3 contains 15 residues. Written as DNA, the CDR3 is TGTGCCAGCAGCTTCTCCCGGGACATCGCCTACGAGCAGTACTTC. Translated: CASSFSRDIAYEQYF.